This T cell receptor beta chain appears in the sequencing data of a study of response to subunit inactivated influenza vaccine. One entry per CDR3 protein results from TCRdb running MiXCR on the RT-PCR reads. Of more than 600,000 distinct CDR3 sequences in the sample, around 20% were seen once. Study observations and caveats: That few new T cells are recruited by each seasonal influenza vaccination was the authors' suggestion.

About this clonotype: Its antigen remains unknown.

Germline V CDR1 and CDR2: LGHDT, YNNKEL (reference sequence). The CDR3 has 15 residues. Between the trimmed V and J ends, which lost 4 bases and 4 bases, there was a span of 14 bases. The starting material was PBMCs from blood, obtained around 5 days after vaccination. The rearrangement uses TRBV3-1 and TRBJ1-5; tentative D call: TRBD1 (5 bases). This sequence was found in a man in his forties or fifties who received an inactivated influenza vaccine. The CDR3 spells CASSPRWGGNQPQHF. The CDR3 DNA reads as TGTGCCAGCAGCCCCCGGTGGGGGGGAAATCAGCCCCAGCATTTT.